A single sample is the source of the 32 T cell receptor beta chains below, sequenced in a study of T cells in Graves' hyperthyroidism and ophthalmopathy. RNA transcripts yielded amplified TCR beta CDR3 regions. The primer set for the first-round RT-PCR of the TCR CDR3 was HTBI. Via MiXCR, TCRdb re-called the multiplex PCR reads, giving one row per CDR3 protein. Of a few hundred thousand distinct CDR3 sequences detected, 35% to 55% appear once; the ten largest clones hold 7.5% to 8.5%. The sequenced sample was peripheral blood or thyroid tissue (not recorded which). Every receptor here comes from a woman aged 18-29 years with Graves' hyperthyroidism.

This clonotype was detected many times. This sequence joins TRBV10-3 and TRBJ1-1; the D gene is possibly TRBD1 (6 bases). The CDR3 is 13 amino acids. Trimming left V 6 bases short and J 2 bases short, with 10 bases between. From germline, CDR1 is ENHRY and CDR2 SYGVKD. The CDR3 here is CAIRRTENTEAFF. The CDR3 DNA follows: TGTGCCATCAGACGGACAGAAAACACTGAAGCTTTCTTT.

Only one count was recorded for this clonotype. The gene calls are TRBV5-1 and TRBJ2-5; D possibly corresponds to TRBD1 (6 bases). Germline loops: CDR1 SGHRS, CDR2 YFSETQ. V was trimmed by 3 bases and J by 4 bases, leaving 13 bases between them. The CDR3 runs to 14 residues. DNA of the CDR3: TGCGCCAGCAGCTGGACAGTTACGGGAGAGACCCAGTACTTC. Protein sequence: CASSWTVTGETQYF.

The chain employs TRBV29-1 and TRBJ2-7, with D perhaps assigned TRBD1 or TRBD2 (7 bases each). V was clipped by 5 bases and J by 3 bases, with 14 bases between them. Germline CDR1 and CDR2: SQVTM and ANQGSEA. This CDR3 region has 13 residues. The CDR3 DNA reads as TGCAGCGTTAGACAGGGAGGGTACTACGAGCAGTACTTC. Protein: CSVRQGGYYEQYF.

The chain employs TRBV11-3 and TRBJ2-7; possible D gene TRBD1, 5 bases. This CDR3 has 14 amino acids. V was clipped by 1 base and J by 0 bases, with 7 bases between them. CDR1 and CDR2 from the germline V gene are SGHNT and YENEEA. The CDR3 reads CASSLVGHSYEQYF. The DNA of the CDR3 is TGTGCCAGCAGCTTAGTTGGACACTCCTACGAGCAGTACTTC.

This clonotype was found many times. The chain recombines TRBV12-3 or TRBV12-4 with TRBJ1-6; tentative D call: TRBD1 (5 bases). The CDR3 covers 15 residues. V dropped 2 bases and J dropped 0 bases, with 5 bases sitting between them. The CDR3 nucleotides are TGTGCCAGCAGTTTAAGGGGCTCCTATAATTCACCCCTCCACTTT. Amino acids: CASSLRGSYNSPLHF.

The table lists this clonotype with many counts. The CDR3 reads CASSLAGKNTGELFF. CDR3 sequence (DNA): TGTGCCAGCAGCTTAGCTGGGAAGAACACCGGGGAGCTGTTTTTT. The J gene is TRBJ2-2, the V gene TRBV11-2; D is uncertain. V gave up 1 base and J gave up 1 base, with 7 bases separating them. The CDR3 loop spans 15 amino acids. Per the germline V gene, CDR1 is SGHAT and CDR2 is FQNNGV.

This clonotype showed up just a few times. The gene calls are TRBV3-1 and TRBJ1-2, with 9 bases that match TRBD1. The junction had 8 bases not matched to a gene; V was cut back by 5 bases and J by 4 bases. In germline, CDR1 is LGHDT, CDR2 YNNKEL (reference sequence). The CDR3 is 15 amino acids. The CDR3 here is CASSRNRGQIYGYTF. The CDR3 region has the DNA TGTGCCAGCAGCAGAAACAGGGGGCAAATCTATGGCTACACCTTC.

The chain recombines TRBV5-8 with TRBJ1-2; weak D call: TRBD1 (6 bases). The germline V and J ends were trimmed by 4 bases and 1 base, with 14 bases remaining between them. This CDR3 spans 15 amino acids. Germline V lookup: CDR1 SGHTS, CDR2 YDEGEE. The chain's CDR3 is CASSGIQGFNYGYTF. The CDR3 region has the DNA TGTGCCAGCAGCGGTATACAGGGATTTAACTATGGCTACACCTTC.

This chain uses TRBV7-3 with TRBJ2-2; possibly TRBD1 or TRBD2 for D (5 bases each). The CDR3 covers 16 residues. CDR1 and CDR2 from the germline V gene are SGHTA and FQGTGA. V lost 8 bases, J lost 1 base, and 17 bases lay in between. CDR3 in amino acids: CASSPRDGKNTGELFF. The DNA of the CDR3 is TGTGCCAGCTCACCAAGGGACGGAAAGAACACCGGGGAGCTGTTTTTT.

There are many counts of this clonotype. The J gene is TRBJ1-5, the V gene TRBV2, with TRBD1 matching over 7 bases. CDR1 and CDR2 (germline): SNHLY, FYNNEI. The CDR3 has 13 residues. Trimming took 6 bases from V and 5 from J; bases not matched to a gene: 4. As DNA, the CDR3 is TGTGCCAGCAGCGACAGGGTGGATCAGCCCCAGCATTTT. Translating it yields CASSDRVDQPQHF.

This clonotype was detected a few times. The chain links TRBV20-1 to TRBJ2-3, with 9 bases lining up with TRBD2. This CDR3 is built from 15 residues. Unmatched junction bases numbered 11, after V lost 5 bases and J lost 5 bases. CDR1 and CDR2 from the germline V gene are DFQATT and SNEGSKA (reference sequence). Written as DNA, the CDR3 is TGCAGTGCTTGGGGGTTGGGACTAGCAGAAGATACGCAGTATTTT. This translates into CSAWGLGLAEDTQYF.

Turning to this clonotype: The CDR3 does not close with the conserved phenylalanine or tryptophan, likely indicating a read error. No DNA is shown, since the ends of the CDR3 on it are uncertain; the CDR3 is the one TCRdb lists. The rearrangement links TRBV20-1 to TRBJ2-7; TRBD2 is taken as the D call from the table, unchecked against the DNA. 11 amino acids form the CDR3, both terminal residues included. CDR1 and CDR2 from the germline V gene are DFQATT and SNEGSKA (reference sequence). CDR3: CSARPPTSGRI.

This clonotype is a singleton in its sample. The rearrangement joins TRBV11-1 to TRBJ1-2, with 7 bases that match TRBD1. Germline CDR1 reads SGHAT; CDR2 reads FQDESV (reference sequence). This CDR3 region has 11 residues. CDR3 sequence: CARSTGDGYTF. The CDR3 coding sequence is TGTGCTAGAAGTACAGGGGACGGCTACACCTTC.

V is TRBV7-9 and J is TRBJ2-1, with unresolved D. This CDR3 contains 12 residues. V was trimmed by 4 bases and J by 9 bases, leaving 10 bases between them. Germline-derived CDR1 and CDR2 are SEHNR and FQNEAQ (reference sequence). CDR3 protein: CASSSLAGEQFF. DNA for the CDR3: TGTGCCAGCAGCTCCCTCGCCGGTGAGCAGTTCTTC.

The sample holds many counts of this clonotype. The gene calls are TRBV7-9 and TRBJ2-2; the match to TRBD2 covers 8 bases. The CDR3 totals 16 residues. The junction had 7 bases not matched to a gene; V was cut back by 7 bases and J by 0 bases. Germline CDR1 and CDR2: SEHNR and FQNEAQ (reference sequence). The CDR3 bases are TGTGCCAGCACGAGCAGTAGCGGGACGAACACCGGGGAGCTGTTTTTT. It specifies CASTSSSGTNTGELFF.

This clonotype was seen many times. The chain joins TRBV29-1 to TRBJ1-1; no definite D call. Deletions cut 3 bases from V and 0 bases from J, with 8 bases between. Germline V lookup: CDR1 SQVTM, CDR2 ANQGSEA. This CDR3 is built from 13 residues. CDR3 coding DNA: TGCAGCGTTGAGCGGGGATTGAACACTGAAGCTTTCTTT. This gives the protein CSVERGLNTEAFF.

In this sample, this clonotype turned up a few times. This chain links TRBV2 with TRBJ2-3; D gene ambiguous. The CDR3 runs 14 residues. In germline, CDR1 is SNHLY, CDR2 FYNNEI. Trimming took off 3 bases at V and 1 base at J, with 8 bases between the two ends. In DNA, the CDR3 is TGTGCCAGCAGTGAGAGTCGGGGCACAGATACGCAGTATTTT. This gives the protein CASSESRGTDTQYF.

A single count supports this clonotype. The chain links TRBV29-1 to TRBJ1-1, with D unclear. V lost 5 bases and J lost 0, with 10 bases in between. The CDR3 length is 13 residues. Per the germline V gene, CDR1 is SQVTM and CDR2 is ANQGSEA. The CDR3 protein is CSVIAGMNTEAFF. CDR3 nucleotides: TGCAGCGTTATCGCGGGTATGAACACTGAAGCTTTCTTT.

This clonotype has a single count. This rearrangement joins TRBV9 to TRBJ2-1; 8 nucleotides agree with TRBD2. The V segment lost 6 bases and the J segment 7 bases; nucleotides outside the gene matches: 12. Germline CDR1 SGDLS, CDR2 YYNGEE. The CDR3 loop spans 15 amino acids. CDR3 DNA sequence: TGTGCCAGCACCGGGAAAGCGGGAGATGGGAATGAGCAGTTCTTC. Protein product: CASTGKAGDGNEQFF.

Comment on this clonotype: Mismatch with germline at one junction end may stem from a read error. The chain carries TRBV29-1 and TRBJ2-6; 8 bases are shared with TRBD1. Germline V gene lookup returns CDR1 SQVTM and CDR2 ANQGSEA. The CDR3 spans 18 residues. CDR3 residues: CSVERARTGSSGANVPTF. The CDR3 DNA is TGCAGCGTTGAACGGGCCAGGACAGGGAGCTCTGGGGCCAACGTCCCGACTTTC.

V and J are TRBV20-1 and TRBJ2-3; no clear D gene. Trimming removed 1 base at V and 4 bases at J, with 6 bases between. The CDR3 is 12 amino acids. Germline V CDR1 and CDR2: DFQATT, SNEGSKA (reference sequence). CDR3 DNA sequence: TGCAGTGCTAGAGTAAGAGCAGATACGCAGTATTTT. Residues: CSARVRADTQYF.

J is TRBJ1-5 and V is TRBV7-9; unclear D gene. The V end lost 1 base, the J end lost 10 bases, and 8 bases lay between the germline ends. Germline V gene lookup returns CDR1 SEHNR and CDR2 FQNEAQ (reference sequence). CDR3 size: 12 residues. The CDR3 reads CASSLESSPQHF. DNA of the CDR3: TGTGCCAGCAGCTTAGAGTCTAGTCCCCAGCATTTT.

The chain recombines TRBV10-3 with TRBJ2-5, with D tentatively TRBD2 (5 bases). The CDR3 has 15 residues. V was trimmed by 0 bases and J by 2 bases, leaving 10 bases between them. Germline V gene data show CDR1 as ENHRY and CDR2 as SYGVKD. CDR3 in DNA: TGTGCCATCAGTGAGTCGGACTGGGGACAAGAGACCCAGTACTTC. Protein sequence: CAISESDWGQETQYF.

This clonotype was seen once. The chain uses TRBV15 and TRBJ2-7; no clear D. V lost 1 base and J lost 0, with 10 bases in between. CDR3 size: 15 residues. Germline loops: CDR1 LNHNV, CDR2 YYDKDF (reference sequence). The CDR3 coding sequence is TGTGCCACCAGCAGAGGGACGACCAGCTCCTACGAGCAGTACTTC. Amino acids: CATSRGTTSSYEQYF.

This clonotype was seen more than once but under ten times. J is TRBJ2-2 and V is TRBV2; possibly TRBD1 or TRBD2 for D (5 bases each). V was pared by 1 base and J by 5 bases, with 11 bases between. CDR3 length equals 15 residues. Germline V gene data show CDR1 as SNHLY and CDR2 as FYNNEI. The CDR3 region has the DNA TGTGCCAGCAGTGAAGGGGGGTACGGGACCGGGGAGCTGTTTTTT. Translated: CASSEGGYGTGELFF.

This clonotype showed up just a few times. The J gene is TRBJ2-5, the V gene TRBV24-1; D perhaps matches TRBD1 (6 bases). The CDR3 is 14 residues long. Trimming took off 8 bases at V and 4 bases at J, with 16 bases between the two ends. Germline CDR1 and CDR2: KGHDR and SFDVKD. In DNA, the CDR3 is TGTGCCACCATGGGGTTGGGACAAGGAGAGACCCAGTACTTC. Translation gives CATMGLGQGETQYF.

The chain employs TRBV7-9 and TRBJ2-1; D may match TRBD1 or TRBD2 (5 bases each). The V and J ends lost 5 bases and 2 bases respectively, with 19 bases between them. Germline loops: CDR1 SEHNR, CDR2 FQNEAQ (reference sequence). The CDR3 runs 17 residues. The CDR3 DNA reads TGTGCCAGCAGCACGAGTCGGGTCCGAGGGGCCTACAATGAGCAGTTCTTC. Translating it yields CASSTSRVRGAYNEQFF.

This clonotype was seen ten or more times. The chain has TRBV2 and TRBJ2-5, with a tentative D call TRBD1 (8 bases). The V and J ends lost 6 bases and 4 bases respectively, with 18 bases between them. The CDR3 has 15 amino acids. The V gene's germline CDR1 is SNHLY and CDR2 FYNNEI. CDR3 in DNA: TGTGCCAGCAGCTCCCACAGGGGGAGGGGAGAGACCCAGTACTTC. This gives the protein CASSSHRGRGETQYF.

The table lists this clonotype with many counts. This rearrangement joins TRBV7-6 to TRBJ2-2; D might be TRBD2 (5 bases). The CDR3 is 15 amino acids. Trimming took 5 bases from V and 5 from J, leaving 15 bases between them. Germline CDR1 and CDR2: SGHVS and FNYEAQ. The CDR3 sequence: CASSPGPGGTGELFF. CDR3 nucleotide sequence: TGTGCCAGCAGCCCCGGACCCGGCGGGACCGGGGAGCTGTTTTTT.

This clonotype was observed at least ten times. The chain couples TRBV2 to TRBJ1-1, with 7 nucleotides matching TRBD1. V dropped 6 bases and J dropped 0; count of bases not matched to a gene: 16. CDR1 is SNHLY, CDR2 FYNNEI, per germline. The CDR3 length is 18 residues. CDR3 DNA: TGTGCCAGCAGCCTACTGACAGGGACTCCGAGTATGAACACTGAAGCTTTCTTT. Amino acids: CASSLLTGTPSMNTEAFF.

This clonotype appeared once. A much larger clone differs from this one at a single base, so this may be a read error. The chain is built from TRBV11-3 and TRBJ1-6; D is unclear. Trimming stripped 6 bases from V and 10 bases from J, with 13 bases between. The CDR3 totals 13 residues. CDR1 is SGHNT, CDR2 YENEEA, per germline. The CDR3 here is CASSGDGRSPLHF. For the CDR3, the DNA is TGTGCCAGCAGTGGAGACGGGAGATCACCCCTCCACTTT.

The rearrangement joins TRBV2 to TRBJ1-2, with D tentatively TRBD1 (5 bases). CDR3 length: 15 residues. Trimming took 5 bases from V and 4 from J, leaving 17 bases between them. The germline V gene has CDR1 SNHLY and CDR2 FYNNEI. DNA for the CDR3: TGTGCCAGCAGTACCCAGGGATGGAAGACCTATGGCTACACCTTC. Encoded protein: CASSTQGWKTYGYTF. Variable domain in full (rest from reference TRBV2 and TRBJ1-2): EPEVTQTPSHQVTQMGQEVILRCVPISNHLYFYWYRQILGQKVEFLVSFYNNEISEKSEIFDDQFSVERPDGSNFTLKIRSTKLEDSAMYFCASSTQGWKTYGYTFGSGTRLTVV.